A selection of T cell receptor beta chains follows, all from one sample in a study of T-cell memory formation after mild COVID-19. MiXCR was run by TCRdb on the 5' RACE reads, yielding one entry per CDR3 protein. The sample includes about 120,000 distinct CDR3 sequences, about 17% of them seen just once. The sample consisted of PBMCs or a T cell subset sorted from them (not recorded which). The receptors come from an adult woman who had mild COVID-19 (a few samples of this study predate the infection). Cell type and time point are not known. CDR3s include the opening cysteine and the closing phenylalanine or tryptophan. Fields, in order: V gene, J gene, D gene, clone size, CDR3 DNA, CDR3 protein. The D gene is left open where the match is weak. Not every row has a clone size; where given, it reads once, few, many or a size class.

v_call: TRBV7-3
j_call: TRBJ1-2
d_call: TRBD1
clone_size: NA
cdr3_nt: TGTGCCAGCAGCTTCGGGACAGGGGAGGTCGATGGCTACACCTTC
cdr3_aa: CASSFGTGEVDGYTF

v_call: TRBV3-1
j_call: TRBJ2-1
d_call: NA
clone_size: NA
cdr3_nt: TGTGCCAGCAGCCCCGTCACAAATGAGCAGTTCTTC
cdr3_aa: CASSPVTNEQFF

v_call: TRBV20-1
j_call: TRBJ1-2
d_call: TRBD1
clone_size: few
cdr3_nt: TGCAGTGCTAGACCCAGACAGGGAGCTAACTATGGCTACACCTTC
cdr3_aa: CSARPRQGANYGYTF

v_call: TRBV4-1
j_call: TRBJ2-7
d_call: NA
clone_size: NA
cdr3_nt: TGCGCCAGCAGCCACGAGATACAAAGCTACGAGCAGTACTTC
cdr3_aa: CASSHEIQSYEQYF

v_call: TRBV7-9
j_call: TRBJ2-7
d_call: NA
clone_size: NA
cdr3_nt: TGTGCCAGCAGCTTCGACCCTTTTCCCTACGAGCAGTACTTC
cdr3_aa: CASSFDPFPYEQYF

v_call: TRBV4-2
j_call: TRBJ2-1
d_call: NA
clone_size: NA
cdr3_nt: TGTGCCAGCAGCCAAGAGGTTAGCTACCCTGAGCAGTTCTTC
cdr3_aa: CASSQEVSYPEQFF

v_call: TRBV19
j_call: TRBJ2-7
d_call: NA
clone_size: few
cdr3_nt: TGTGCCAGTAGTGAACAATTTCTTACCGGCGAGCAGTACTTC
cdr3_aa: CASSEQFLTGEQYF

v_call: TRBV5-1
j_call: TRBJ1-2
d_call: TRBD1
clone_size: few
cdr3_nt: TGCGCCAGCAGCAGCGAGGGACAGTTGTTCAACTTC
cdr3_aa: CASSSEGQLFNF

v_call: TRBV5-4
j_call: TRBJ2-5
d_call: NA
clone_size: NA
cdr3_nt: TGTGCCAGCAGCTTAGGGGGTGGGGCTCTCGGGACCCAGTACTTC
cdr3_aa: CASSLGGGALGTQYF

v_call: TRBV7-3
j_call: TRBJ2-1
d_call: NA
clone_size: NA
cdr3_nt: TGTGCCAGCAGCTTGGGGGTTGACAATGAGCAGTTCTTC
cdr3_aa: CASSLGVDNEQFF

v_call: TRBV4-1
j_call: TRBJ2-5
d_call: NA
clone_size: NA
cdr3_nt: TGCGCCAGCAGCCAAGGGGTACGGGGAGAGACCCAGTACTTC
cdr3_aa: CASSQGVRGETQYF

v_call: TRBV20-1
j_call: TRBJ1-2
d_call: TRBD1
clone_size: few
cdr3_nt: TGCAGTGCTAGACTAAGACAGGGGACCCGCTATGGCTACACCTTC
cdr3_aa: CSARLRQGTRYGYTF

v_call: TRBV12-3/TRBV12-4
j_call: TRBJ2-3
d_call: NA
clone_size: few
cdr3_nt: TGTGCCAGCAGTTTAGGGGGAAGTGCAGATACGCAGTATTTT
cdr3_aa: CASSLGGSADTQYF

v_call: TRBV13
j_call: TRBJ2-1
d_call: NA
clone_size: once
cdr3_nt: TGTGCCAGCAGCCCCGGGACTCTTTTAGGCGATGAGCAGTTCTTC
cdr3_aa: CASSPGTLLGDEQFF